This paragraph reports one T cell receptor (beta chain). In the original analysis: By means of reference gene primer amplification, nucleated cell counts were estimated. Here immunoSEQ multiplex PCR was the method, and the copy in TCRdb shows in-frame clones only, minus some. V, J and clone size derive from that table, while D and trimming were established from the DNA sequence. This table holds fewer than 350,000 clones, approximately 90% found once. The germline V gene has CDR1 GTSNPN and CDR2 SVGIG (reference sequence). There are 12 residues in the CDR3. Trimming took off 1 base at V and 5 bases at J, with 7 bases between the two ends. These data originate in a study of blood T cell repertoires in COVID-19.

The chain combines TRBV30 with TRBJ2-3; weak D call: TRBD2 (5 bases). This clonotype originated in a woman aged 55-70 years in a cohort exposed to, infected with or recovered from COVID-19 (not recorded which). Sequenced material: PBMCs or T cells enriched from blood (not recorded which). CDR3 coding DNA: TGTGCCTGGAGTGGAGGGAGAGATACGCAGTATTTT. Protein sequence: CAWSGGRDTQYF.